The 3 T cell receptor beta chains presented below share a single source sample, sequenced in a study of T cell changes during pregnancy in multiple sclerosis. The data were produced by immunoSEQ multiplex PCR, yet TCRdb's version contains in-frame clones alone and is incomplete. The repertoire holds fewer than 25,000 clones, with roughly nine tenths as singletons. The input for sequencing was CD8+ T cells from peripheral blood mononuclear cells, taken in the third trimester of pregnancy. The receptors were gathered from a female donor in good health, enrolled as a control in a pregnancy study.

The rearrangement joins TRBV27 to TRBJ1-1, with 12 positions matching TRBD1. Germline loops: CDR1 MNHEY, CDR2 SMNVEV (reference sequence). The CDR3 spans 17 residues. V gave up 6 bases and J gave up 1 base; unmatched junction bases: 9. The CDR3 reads CASRSPGQGARNTEAFF. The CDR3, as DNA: TGTGCCAGCAGATCGCCGGGACAGGGGGCAAGGAACACTGAAGCTTTCTTT.

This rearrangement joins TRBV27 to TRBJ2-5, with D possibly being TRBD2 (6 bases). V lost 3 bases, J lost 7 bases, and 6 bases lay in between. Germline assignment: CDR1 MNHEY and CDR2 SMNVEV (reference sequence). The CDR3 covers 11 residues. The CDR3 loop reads CASSLGGTQYF. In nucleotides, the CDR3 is TGTGCCAGCAGTTTGGGGGGGACCCAGTACTTC.

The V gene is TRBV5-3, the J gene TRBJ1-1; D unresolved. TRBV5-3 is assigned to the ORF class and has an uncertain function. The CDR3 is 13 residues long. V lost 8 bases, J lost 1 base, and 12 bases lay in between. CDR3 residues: CARRTRKNTEAFF. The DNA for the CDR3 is TGTGCCAGGAGAACCCGTAAGAACACTGAAGCTTTCTTT.